Each of the 9 T cell receptor beta chains below was sequenced from the same sample in a study of vaccination and CD4 T cells after COVID-19. The antigens of these receptors remain unknown. Treatment reported: roughly 10-day PBMC culture with coronavirus spike peptide pools or control peptides (ViraFEST assay). An Oncomine TCR Beta short-read assay was used to sequence the DNA from cultured CD4+ T cells. From the PCR reads, TCRdb called clonotypes with MiXCR, one entry per CDR3 protein. This table has 6,000 or so distinct CDR3 sequences, about 70% appearing once. Sequenced: CD4+ T cells from blood, cultured in vitro. Every receptor here comes from a human donor who had recovered from COVID-19.

This clonotype was seen once. J is TRBJ1-2 and V is TRBV10-3, with 9 bases fitting TRBD1. The J segment lost 4 bases and the V segment lost 2 bases, leaving 5 bases of the junction unmatched. There are 15 residues in the CDR3. Germline CDR1 reads ENHRY; CDR2 reads SYGVKD. CDR3 sequence: CAISEPGQGIYGYTF. The CDR3 bases are TGTGCCATCAGTGAGCCGGGACAGGGAATCTATGGCTACACCTTC.

This clonotype came up once. V usage is TRBV7-6 and J usage is TRBJ2-3, with TRBD2 matching 10 bases. The CDR3 length is 16 residues. V was clipped by 5 bases and J by 1 base; unmatched bases: 6. Germline CDR1 is SGHVS and CDR2 is FNYEAQ. DNA for the CDR3: TGTGCCAGCAGCCCATACGGGACTAGCGGCACAGATACGCAGTATTTT. This translates into CASSPYGTSGTDTQYF.

This clonotype was picked up one time. The chain couples TRBV24-1 to TRBJ1-2; 9 nucleotides align to TRBD1. Losses at the gene ends were 4 bases for V and 8 bases for J; bases not matched to a gene: 7. Germline CDR1 reads KGHDR; CDR2 reads SFDVKD. This CDR3 is 14 amino acids long. This CDR3 reads CATSDPGTGRGYTF. The CDR3 coding sequence is TGTGCCACCAGTGACCCCGGGACAGGGAGAGGCTACACCTTC.

The chain carries TRBV20-1 and TRBJ2-5; 7 bases align to TRBD1. The V gene's germline CDR1 is DFQATT and CDR2 SNEGSKA (reference sequence). V lost 5 bases, J lost 7 bases, and 10 bases stayed unmatched. The CDR3 runs 13 residues. The CDR3 region has the DNA TGCAGTGCTTTCCCCGACAGGGATGCGACCCAGTACTTC. Its protein is CSAFPDRDATQYF.

The gene calls are TRBV20-1 and TRBJ2-1; no clear D. V lost 6 bases to trimming and J lost 4 bases, with 10 bases between them. This CDR3 has 12 residues. Germline CDR1 DFQATT, CDR2 SNEGSKA (reference sequence). CDR3 nucleotide sequence: TGCAGTGCCGTACAGAATTACAATGAGCAGTTCTTC. This sequence encodes CSAVQNYNEQFF.

This chain links TRBV6-2 or TRBV6-3 with TRBJ2-3; 8 bases map to TRBD2. V lost 8 bases, J lost 3 bases, and 7 bases stayed unmatched. Looked up from germline, CDR1 is MNHEY and CDR2 is SVGEGT. The CDR3 contains 14 residues. CDR3 sequence (DNA): TGTGCCAGCGTACGGGCGGGGGGAACAGATACGCAGTATTTT. Translation gives CASVRAGGTDTQYF.

This clonotype was counted between two and nine times. This chain connects TRBV10-3 to TRBJ1-5; 9 positions agree with TRBD1. The CDR3 totals 13 residues. V shed 4 bases and J 5 bases; nucleotides not matched to a gene: 0. Looked up from germline, CDR1 is ENHRY and CDR2 is SYGVKD. The CDR3 region has the DNA TGTGCCATCAGTGGGGACAGGGATCAGCCCCAGCATTTT. This sequence encodes CAISGDRDQPQHF.

V usage is TRBV7-9 and J usage is TRBJ1-1; tentatively, D is TRBD1 (5 bases). Per germline, CDR1 SEHNR and CDR2 FQNEAQ (reference sequence). V was pared by 4 bases and J by 4 bases, with 13 bases between. This CDR3 has 14 residues. CDR3 protein: CASSSQGRSTEAFF. The CDR3 DNA is TGTGCCAGCAGCTCCCAGGGTAGGAGCACTGAAGCTTTCTTT.

This clonotype was counted a few times. This rearrangement joins TRBV7-8 to TRBJ1-2; 9 nucleotides match TRBD1. Trimming removed 4 bases from V and 8 bases from J; junction bases left unmatched: 11. The CDR3 totals 15 residues. Germline CDR1 reads SGHVS; CDR2 reads FQNEAQ. The CDR3 bases are TGTGCCAGCAGCTCATCGTCACAGGGGGCTGGGGGCTACACCTTC. This codes for CASSSSSQGAGGYTF.